This entry describes one TCR beta chain. The antigen it binds to is not known. There are no base qualities to consult, and no much larger clone falls within one base. This entry comes from a study of blood T cell repertoires in COVID-19 (TCRdb year 2020). Regarding the study in general: Samples covering the acute and convalescent phases of COVID-19 were provided by collaborators in the United States, Italy and Spain. The material from the prospective study consisted of cDNA or gDNA derived from T cells, B-cell-depleted T cells, or PBMCs. Deeply sampled blood TCRbeta repertoires from subjects exposed to, actively infected with, or recovered from COVID-19 were included in the dataset. The repertoires were released in a freely available public database meant as a resource for research on the immune response to SARS-CoV-2. Samples came from the ongoing ImmuneRACE study (first 160 participants) plus 1,254 subjects from 6 global collaborators. Sample metadata almost always included a de-identified subject ID, COVID-19 status, age in years and sex. HLA class I and class II types, where available, came from metadata supplied by the sample provider rather than from assay-based typing.

Enrolling through a virtual design, the prospective study's participants ranged in age from roughly 18 to 90 years and lived across some 22 United States geographic areas. To assign participants to cohorts, the prospective study relied on clinical history that participants themselves reported in a screening survey and a study questionnaire. Exposed participants were defined as having been in contact with someone with a PCR-confirmed or clinician-diagnosed COVID-19 case within 2 weeks of study entry. Mobile phlebotomists in the prospective study collected whole blood, serum and a nasopharyngeal or oropharyngeal swab from every participant. Additional blood draws and questionnaires over an approximately two-month period could optionally be provided by prospective study participants. Before DNA extraction, blood samples from the prospective study were shipped at room temperature or frozen. The CDR3, cysteine through phenylalanine, is 13 amino acids long. Only CDR3 DNA remains: 39 bases, in frame from the first base. V loses 11 bases at its end and J loses 3 bases; junction bases beyond the gene matches: 6. The germline V gene yields SNHLY for CDR1 and FYNNEI for CDR2.

The immunoSEQ Assay, a bias-controlled multiplex PCR, was used to amplify TCRbeta CDR3 regions from genomic DNA. Per the source publication's procedure: Nucleated cell counts per sample were estimated from amplification of reference gene primers within the assay. Sequence reads were collapsed and filtered to measure the absolute abundance of every unique TCRbeta CDR3 rearrangement. Productive Simpson clonality was computed per sample as the square root of Simpson's diversity index over productive rearrangements. TCRdb's version of the immuneACCESS table is confined to in-frame rearrangements and falls short of the full clone set. An unresolved V gene accounts for under half of the shortfall where checked; the remainder is of unknown origin. V and J calls and clone size are those listed in that table; D and trimming were worked out from the DNA. The sample profile shows almost 350,000 clones; around nine tenths of them were found once. Under 1.2% of the sample belongs to the ten largest clones.

Study-wide conclusions, independent of this receptor: The quantity of clinical and demographic metadata differed by source and by participant and was supplied without curation.

Recombination joined TRBV2 with TRBJ2-7, and TRBD1 aligns with 11 junction nucleotides. The sequenced sample consisted of PBMCs or T cells enriched from blood (not recorded which). This receptor was obtained from a woman in her 30s who had been exposed to COVID-19. The sequenced DNA: TGTGCCTTTCGGGGGACAGGGGGCTACGAGCAGTACTTC. Its protein product is CAFRGTGGYEQYF.